Below, 32 T cell receptor beta chains from the same sample are listed, as sequenced in a study of CD4+ T cells in melanoma. Method: immunoSEQ multiplex PCR; TCRdb's copy keeps in-frame clones and lacks some. The sample includes roughly 60,000 clones, 60% to 75% of them seen just once. Sequencing was carried out using tumor tissue. The receptor source for this set is a human donor with melanoma.

The table lists this clone with a few counts. The chain recombines TRBV7-9 with TRBJ2-7, with 7 bases fitting TRBD1. CDR3 length: 14 amino acids. Looked up from germline, CDR1 is SEHNR and CDR2 is FQNEAQ (reference sequence). V dropped 2 bases and J dropped 3; count of bases not matched to a gene: 4. The CDR3 coding sequence is TGTGCCAGCAGCTTATCTACAGGGGACTACGAGCAGTACTTC. Protein: CASSLSTGDYEQYF.

The chain couples TRBV7-9 to TRBJ2-7; 8 nucleotides agree with TRBD1. Losses at the gene ends were 5 bases for V and 6 bases for J; bases not matched to a gene: 3. The CDR3 totals 12 residues. Germline CDR1 and CDR2: SEHNR and FQNEAQ (reference sequence). The CDR3 sequence is CASSDTGGEQYF. The CDR3 DNA follows: TGTGCCAGCAGCGACACAGGGGGCGAGCAGTACTTC.

V usage is TRBV7-9 and J usage is TRBJ1-5; unclear D gene. This CDR3 has 13 amino acids. Per germline, CDR1 SEHNR and CDR2 FQNEAQ (reference sequence). Trimming shortened V by 5 bases and J by 4 bases, and 9 bases separated the two germline ends. As DNA, the CDR3 is TGTGCCAGCAGCATCGCAGAGAATCAGCCCCAGCATTTT. This codes for CASSIAENQPQHF.

The chain has TRBV7-2 and TRBJ1-1; no clear D gene. The germline V and J ends were trimmed by 7 bases and 1 base, with 13 bases remaining between them. Germline V gives CDR1 SGHTA, CDR2 FQGNSA. CDR3 size: 14 residues. As DNA, the CDR3 is TGTGCCAGCATCCCACGGGCCGCGAACACTGAAGCTTTCTTT. Translated, it gives CASIPRAANTEAFF.

The table lists this clone with a few counts. The chain has TRBV6-1 and TRBJ1-2, with D unclear. This CDR3 is 14 amino acids long. The V gene lost 5 bases and the J gene lost 2 bases, with 12 bases spanning the gap. Germline loops: CDR1 MNHNS, CDR2 SASEGT. The CDR3 nucleotides read TGTGCCAGCAGTCAAAGACATACCAACTATGGCTACACCTTC. This encodes CASSQRHTNYGYTF.

The chain joins TRBV11-3 to TRBJ2-5; D call uncertain. Germline CDR1 is SGHNT and CDR2 is YENEEA. This CDR3 is built from 13 residues. Between the trimmed V and J ends, which lost 6 bases and 0 bases, there was a span of 8 bases. CDR3 amino acids: CASSRGHQETQYF. CDR3 coding DNA: TGTGCCAGCAGTCGTGGACACCAAGAGACCCAGTACTTC.

This rearrangement joins TRBV6-5 to TRBJ1-1; the D is unclear. CDR3 length equals 13 residues. V shed 2 bases and J shed 5 bases, with 9 bases lying between them. CDR1 and CDR2 from the germline V gene are MNHEY and SVGAGI. DNA of the CDR3: TGTGCCAGCAGTTACCTCAGGAGAACTGAAGCTTTCTTT. It is translated as CASSYLRRTEAFF.

CDR3 in DNA: TGTGCCAGCAGTCCCCACCGGGACAGCAATCAGCCCCAGCATTTT. Protein product: CASSPHRDSNQPQHF. The rearrangement joins TRBV28 to TRBJ1-5; D might be TRBD1 (5 bases). The CDR3 loop spans 15 amino acids. In germline, CDR1 is MDHEN, CDR2 SYDVKM. V lost 5 bases and J lost 1, with 12 bases in between.

This chain links TRBV12-5 with TRBJ2-1; D unclear. Trimming left V 4 bases short and J 2 bases short, with 9 bases between. The CDR3 has 14 amino acids. Germline values: CDR1 LGHNT, CDR2 FRNRAP. CDR3 coding DNA: TGTGCTAGTGGTTCTGATTCCGCCTACAATGAGCAGTTCTTC. It yields the protein CASGSDSAYNEQFF.

The rearrangement joins TRBV7-3 to TRBJ1-6; 9 positions agree with TRBD1. The CDR3 extends over 16 amino acids. Germline lookup yields CDR1 SGHTA and CDR2 FQGTGA. Germline trimming cut 1 base from V and 7 bases from J; bases unmatched to any gene: 5. The DNA of the CDR3 is TGTGCCAGCAGCTTAAGCGGACAGGGGTTGAATTCACCCCTCCACTTT. Translating it yields CASSLSGQGLNSPLHF.

CDR3 sequence: CAWSVLGRGSTEQYF. The DNA of the CDR3 is TGTGCCTGGAGTGTACTGGGTAGGGGGTCTACCGAGCAGTACTTC. This sequence joins TRBV30 and TRBJ2-7, with D perhaps matching TRBD1 (6 bases). V lost 0 bases and J 6 bases, leaving 18 bases between the germline ends. Germline-derived CDR1 and CDR2 are GTSNPN and SVGIG (reference sequence). The CDR3 sequence is 15 residues long. Using reference TRBV30 and TRBJ2-7 for the parts outside the CDR3, the full variable domain is SQTIHQWPATLVQPVGSPLSLECTVEGTSNPNLYWYRQAAGRGLQLLFYSVGIGQISSEVPQNLSASRPQDRQFILSSKKLLLSDSGFYLCAWSVLGRGSTEQYFGPGTRLTVT.

A few counts support this clone. V is TRBV10-3 and J is TRBJ1-6; D unclear. Trimming left V 0 bases short and J 6 bases short, with 9 bases between. From germline, CDR1 is ENHRY and CDR2 SYGVKD. The CDR3 runs 15 residues. CDR3 nucleotide sequence: TGTGCCATCAGTGAGTCGACTCAGGCTAATTCACCCCTCCACTTT. It specifies CAISESTQANSPLHF.

This clone was recorded many times. V usage is TRBV9 and J usage is TRBJ2-3; D call uncertain. Per the germline V gene, CDR1 is SGDLS and CDR2 is YYNGEE. The CDR3 is 16 residues long. Between the trimmed V and J ends, which lost 3 bases and 4 bases, there was a span of 18 bases. The CDR3, as DNA: TGTGCCAGCAGCGAGTATCTAGATTCGGCTGCAGATACGCAGTATTTT. As protein: CASSEYLDSAADTQYF.

This clone was detected only a few times. The chain employs TRBV4-3 and TRBJ1-1; TRBD1 might be the D (6 bases). Trimming removed 4 bases from V and 8 bases from J, with 14 bases in between. The CDR3 has 13 residues. Germline V gene lookup returns CDR1 LGHNA and CDR2 YSLEER. The CDR3 DNA is TGCGCCAGCAGCCCCAAGTTGACAGGAGAAGCTTTCTTT. It translates to CASSPKLTGEAFF.

This sequence joins TRBV5-1 and TRBJ1-4; D is uncertain. The CDR3 length is 17 residues. The V and J ends lost 2 bases and 0 bases respectively, with 14 bases between them. Germline V CDR1 and CDR2: SGHRS, YFSETQ. The CDR3 loop is CASSFEAESSTNEKLFF. The CDR3 coding sequence is TGCGCCAGCAGCTTTGAGGCAGAATCATCAACTAATGAAAAACTGTTTTTT. The complete variable domain, with remaining parts taken from reference TRBV5-1 and TRBJ1-4, reads KAGVTQTPRYLIKTRGQQVTLSCSPISGHRSVSWYQQTPGQGLQFLFEYFSETQRNKGNFPGRFSGRQFSNSRSEMNVSTLELGDSALYLCASSFEAESSTNEKLFFGSGTQLSVL.

The V and J genes are TRBV29-1 and TRBJ1-2; D not certain. This CDR3 is built from 12 residues. Per the germline V gene, CDR1 is SQVTM and CDR2 is ANQGSEA. V was cut by 7 bases and J by 0 bases, with 9 bases left in between. The CDR3 is CSGYRANYGYTF. CDR3 in DNA: TGCAGCGGTTACAGAGCTAACTATGGCTACACCTTC.

V gene TRBV10-3 combines with J gene TRBJ2-1, with D hard to call. Trimming pared 2 bases from V and 0 bases from J, leaving 8 bases between. The V gene's germline CDR1 is ENHRY and CDR2 SYGVKD. This CDR3 contains 15 residues. The CDR3 sequence is CAISEVESSYNEQFF. For the CDR3, the DNA is TGTGCCATCAGTGAGGTGGAGAGCTCCTACAATGAGCAGTTCTTC.

The rearrangement links TRBV27 to TRBJ2-7, with unresolved D. CDR3 size: 12 residues. Germline V lookup: CDR1 MNHEY, CDR2 SMNVEV (reference sequence). Between the trimmed V and J ends, which lost 4 bases and 7 bases, there was a span of 11 bases. CDR3 sequence (DNA): TGTGCCAGCAGTTACTCAAGGACGGAGCAGTACTTC. It translates to CASSYSRTEQYF.

V and J are TRBV5-4 and TRBJ1-2; D is unclear. The CDR3 has 13 amino acids. Trimming removed 3 bases at V and 7 bases at J, with 13 bases between. Germline V gene data show CDR1 as SGHNT and CDR2 as YYREEE (reference sequence). The CDR3 region has the DNA TGTGCCAGCAGCTACTTGGGCCGAGGTGGCTACACCTTC. This translates into CASSYLGRGGYTF.

This chain joins TRBV6-5 and TRBJ1-5, with D perhaps matching TRBD1 (5 bases). V was pared by 2 bases and J by 6 bases, with 11 bases between. The CDR3 covers 14 residues. CDR1 and CDR2 (germline): MNHEY, SVGAGI. For the CDR3, the DNA is TGTGCCAGCAGTTACACCAGGGATCTTCAGCCCCAGCATTTT. Amino acid sequence: CASSYTRDLQPQHF.

This clone was observed a few times. The chain is built from TRBV10-2 and TRBJ1-5; D may be TRBD1 (5 bases). This CDR3 has 15 amino acids. The V gene lost 3 bases and the J gene lost 4 bases, with 13 bases spanning the gap. Germline CDR1 and CDR2: WSHSY and SAAADI. CDR3 bases: TGCGCCAGCAGTGACCTGGGCAGGGCTAATCAGCCCCAGCATTTT. This gives the protein CASSDLGRANQPQHF.

V gene TRBV6-6 combines with J gene TRBJ2-1; 8 bases line up with TRBD1. Trimming at V came to 5 bases and at J to 0 bases, leaving 6 bases not matched to a gene. Germline CDR1 MNHNY, CDR2 SVGAGI (reference sequence). This CDR3 has 16 residues. The CDR3 region has the DNA TGTGCCAGCAGTACCTCAGGGGGCTCCTCCTACAATGAGCAGTTCTTC. Protein product: CASSTSGGSSYNEQFF.

This rearrangement joins TRBV7-8 to TRBJ1-2; D perhaps matches TRBD1 (6 bases). This CDR3 is 15 amino acids long. The germline V and J ends were trimmed by 1 base and 5 bases, with 14 bases remaining between them. CDR1 and CDR2 (germline): SGHVS, FQNEAQ. CDR3 sequence (DNA): TGTGCCAGCAGCTTAGTGACAGGTCTTGGGTATGGCTACACCTTC. It codes for CASSLVTGLGYGYTF.

The rearrangement links TRBV4-3 to TRBJ1-3; unclear D gene. This CDR3 is 15 amino acids long. V was trimmed by 3 bases and J by 8 bases, leaving 17 bases between them. CDR1 is LGHNA and CDR2 is YSLEER in the germline V gene. CDR3 amino acids: CASSQDHRATYTIYF. CDR3 DNA: TGCGCCAGCAGCCAGGACCACCGGGCCACGTACACCATATATTTT.

This clone appeared a few times. CDR3 protein: CASSIGQGGSPLHF. The CDR3 bases are TGTGCCAGCAGCATCGGACAGGGGGGTTCACCCCTCCACTTT. The chain employs TRBV7-6 and TRBJ1-6; 10 bases fit TRBD1. From germline, CDR1 is SGHVS and CDR2 FNYEAQ. J lost 9 bases, V lost 5 bases, and 4 bases had no gene match. The CDR3 contains 14 residues.

The chain has TRBV27 and TRBJ2-7, with TRBD1 matching 7 bases. Trimming at V came to 4 bases and at J to 2 bases, leaving 5 bases not matched to a gene. The CDR3 totals 14 residues. Per the germline V gene, CDR1 is MNHEY and CDR2 is SMNVEV (reference sequence). The CDR3 nucleotides read TGTGCCAGCAGTTGGAGACAGGGCCCCTACGAGCAGTACTTC. Its translation is CASSWRQGPYEQYF.

The chain uses TRBV11-2 and TRBJ2-7; D gene ambiguous. CDR1 is SGHAT, CDR2 FQNNGV, per germline. Deletions cut 0 bases from V and 6 bases from J, with 9 bases between. This CDR3 region has 13 residues. The DNA for the CDR3 is TGTGCCAGCAGCTTAGAGCCAATATCCGAGCAGTACTTC. This translates into CASSLEPISEQYF.

This rearrangement joins TRBV25-1 to TRBJ2-7; D is possibly TRBD1 or TRBD2 (5 bases each). This CDR3 has 16 amino acids. Trimming left V 3 bases short and J 5 bases short, with 20 bases between. CDR1 MGHDK and CDR2 SYGVNS come from the germline V gene. Here the CDR3 reads CASSDTSGTEANEQYF. The CDR3 DNA sequence: TGTGCCAGCAGTGATACCTCCGGGACGGAAGCCAACGAGCAGTACTTC.

This clone showed up just a few times. Different DNA sequences within this sample yield the same CDR3. The J gene is TRBJ2-7, the V gene TRBV9; D may be TRBD1 (7 bases). Germline loops: CDR1 SGDLS, CDR2 YYNGEE. The CDR3 is made up of 13 amino acids. With 3 bases removed from V and 4 bases from J, the gap between germline ends came to 11 bases. The CDR3 DNA follows: TGTGCCAGCAGCGGATCAGGGGGGTACGAGCAGTACTTC. The encoded protein is CASSGSGGYEQYF.

V usage is TRBV27 and J usage is TRBJ2-2, with D perhaps given as TRBD1 or TRBD2 (5 bases each). CDR1 MNHEY and CDR2 SMNVEV come from the germline V gene (reference sequence). Trimming removed 7 bases from V and 9 bases from J, with 12 bases in between. The CDR3 has 12 amino acids. The CDR3 spells CASKTGARELFF. CDR3 sequence (DNA): TGTGCCAGCAAAACCGGGGCCCGGGAGCTGTTTTTT.

The CDR3 is CSVEDRPNYEQYF. CDR3 bases: TGCAGCGTTGAAGATCGGCCTAATTACGAGCAGTACTTC. The chain uses TRBV29-1 and TRBJ2-7; D is unresolved. CDR3 size: 13 residues. The ends were cut back, 0 bases at V and 4 bases at J, with 10 bases in the middle. Germline V gives CDR1 SQVTM, CDR2 ANQGSEA.

The CDR3 bases are TGTGCCAGCAGCTTTGGACAGTCTACACCCCTCCACTTT. Residues: CASSFGQSTPLHF. The chain links TRBV5-5 to TRBJ1-6; D perhaps matches TRBD1 (6 bases). Germline CDR1 is SGHKS and CDR2 is YYEKEE (reference sequence). Trimming left V 2 bases short and J 11 bases short, with 11 bases between. The CDR3 has 13 amino acids.